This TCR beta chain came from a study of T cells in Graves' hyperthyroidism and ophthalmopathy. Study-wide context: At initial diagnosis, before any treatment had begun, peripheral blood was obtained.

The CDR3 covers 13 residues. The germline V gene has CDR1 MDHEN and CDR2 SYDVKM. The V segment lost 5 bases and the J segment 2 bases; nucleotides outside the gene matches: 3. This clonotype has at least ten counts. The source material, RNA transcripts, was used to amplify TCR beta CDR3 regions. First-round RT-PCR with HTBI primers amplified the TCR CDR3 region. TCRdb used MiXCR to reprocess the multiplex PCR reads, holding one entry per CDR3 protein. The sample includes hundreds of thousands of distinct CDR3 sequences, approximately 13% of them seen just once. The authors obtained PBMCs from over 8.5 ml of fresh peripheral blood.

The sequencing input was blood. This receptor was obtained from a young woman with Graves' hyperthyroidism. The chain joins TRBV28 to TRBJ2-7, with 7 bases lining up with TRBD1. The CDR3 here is CASSPGGPYEQYF. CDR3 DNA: TGTGCCAGCAGTCCAGGGGGACCCTACGAGCAGTACTTC.